This TCR beta chain was obtained from a study of T cell changes during pregnancy in multiple sclerosis. Between the trimmed V and J ends, which lost 0 bases and 3 bases, there was a span of 15 bases. CDR1 and CDR2 (germline): LGHNT, FRNRAP. The CDR3 has 16 residues. Produced via immunoSEQ multiplex PCR; TCRdb's table is partial and in-frame only. The sample carries around 100,000 clones, about 90% recorded once. V gene TRBV12-5 combines with J gene TRBJ2-7; tentatively, D is TRBD1 (5 bases). This TCR derives from a female donor with multiple sclerosis, enrolled in a pregnancy study. Sequencing used peripheral blood, obtained after pregnancy. The CDR3 here is CASGLVIRTLYYEQYF. In DNA form, the CDR3 reads TGTGCTAGTGGTTTGGTTATCAGGACACTTTACTACGAGCAGTACTTC.